This is a list of T cell receptor beta chains from one sample in a study of T cell changes during pregnancy in multiple sclerosis. The repertoire was sequenced with immunoSEQ multiplex PCR; TCRdb's copy has only in-frame clones and lacks some. The sample lists around 70,000 clones, 80% to 95% occurring once. The sample here was peripheral blood, taken in the second trimester of pregnancy. The receptors stem from a female donor with multiple sclerosis, enrolled in a pregnancy study. CDR3s include the opening cysteine and the closing phenylalanine or tryptophan. A D gene is named only where the DNA matches it firmly. The listing skips clone size in some rows; elsewhere it reads once, few, many or a size class.

>TRBJ1-1|TRBD1|TRBV6-1|-
TGTGCCACTAAGGACAGGGAGGGAACTGAAGCTTTCTTT
CATKDREGTEAFF
>TRBJ2-1|-|TRBV7-2|-
TGTGCCAGCAGCCCGGGGTCCTTCAATGAGCAGTTCTTC
CASSPGSFNEQFF
>TRBJ1-1|-|TRBV6-1|-
TGTGCCAGCAGTGAATCGTACAGGTTGAACACTGAAGCTTTCTTT
CASSESYRLNTEAFF
>TRBJ2-1|-|TRBV7-9|-
TGTGCCAGCAGCTTAGTTTTACAGGGAGCCCACAATGAGCAGTTCTTC
CASSLVLQGAHNEQFF
>TRBJ2-2|-|TRBV5-1|-
TGCGCCAGCAGCAGAACGGACAGTGACGCCCGGGAGCTGTTTTTT
CASSRTDSDARELFF
>TRBJ2-1|-|TRBV5-8|-
TGTGCCGTCATAACAGCTTTCAATGAGCAGTTCTTC
CAVITAFNEQFF
>TRBJ1-2|-|TRBV7-8|-
TGTGCCAGCAGCTTAGGCCCCTCGGGGGGAGGGGTTGGCTACACCTTC
CASSLGPSGGGVGYTF
>TRBJ2-6|TRBD2|TRBV18|-
TGTGCCAGCTCACCACTAGTAGCGGGGGCGAGCTCTGGGGCCAACGTCCTGACTTTC
CASSPLVAGASSGANVLTF
>TRBJ2-1|TRBD2|TRBV28|-
TGTGCCAGCACCGACATCTCAAGCGGGATCAACAATGAGCAGTTCTTC
CASTDISSGINNEQFF
>TRBJ2-5|-|TRBV29-1|-
TGCAGCGTTGGAGGAGAGACCCAGTACTTC
CSVGGETQYF
>TRBJ1-4|-|TRBV21-1|-
TGTGCCATCACGACAGAGCCTAATGAAAAACTGTTTTTT
CAITTEPNEKLFF
>TRBJ2-7|-|TRBV28|-
TGTGCCAGCAGTTCCCCCCAATGGCAGGAACTGTACGAGCAGTACTTC
CASSSPQWQELYEQYF
>TRBJ2-1|TRBD2|TRBV5-1|-
TGCGCCAGCAGCTTCAGCGGGGGCCTTTACAATGAGCAGTTCTTC
CASSFSGGLYNEQFF
>TRBJ2-3|TRBD2|TRBV19|-
TGTGCCAGTAGTCGCGGGACTAGCGGGATTTCAGATACGCAGTATTTT
CASSRGTSGISDTQYF
>TRBJ1-5|TRBD1|TRBV28|-
TGTGCCGTCACGGGACAGGCGGACCTTGGGGGCAATCAGCCCCAGCATTTT
CAVTGQADLGGNQPQHF
>TRBJ1-1|TRBD1|TRBV28|-
TGTGCCAGCACTCCAGGGGGAACTGAAGCTTTCTTT
CASTPGGTEAFF
>TRBJ2-1|TRBD2|TRBV7-7|once
TGTGCTAGCAGCTTAGTTAGCGGGATCAACAATGAGCAGTTCTTC
CASSLVSGINNEQFF
>TRBJ2-1|TRBD2|TRBV5-4|-
TGTGCCAGCAGCTCCCTAAAGCAACCCAAAGCGGGGGATCCCTACAATGAGCAGTTCTTC
CASSSLKQPKAGDPYNEQFF
>TRBJ2-5|-|TRBV5-1|-
TGCGCCAGCAGCTTGAGTCAGTCTCTCCAAGAGACCCAGTACTTC
CASSLSQSLQETQYF
>TRBJ2-7|TRBD1|TRBV18|-
TGTGCCAGCTCACCACGTATCTCGGGTAGGGACAGGGGGACCTACGAGCAGTACTTC
CASSPRISGRDRGTYEQYF
>TRBJ2-1|TRBD2|TRBV19|-
TGTGCCAGTAGTATGGAGCGGGGGGAAGATTACAATGAGCAGTTCTTC
CASSMERGEDYNEQFF
>TRBJ2-3|-|TRBV6-1|-
TGTGCCAGCAGTGATACATGGGATACGCAGTATTTT
CASSDTWDTQYF
>TRBJ2-3|-|TRBV6-1|-
TGTGCCAGCATGCGGGACAGCACAGATACGCAGTATTTT
CASMRDSTDTQYF
>TRBJ2-1|TRBD2|TRBV6-1|-
TGTGCCAGCTCCCTAGCGGGAGCCTACAATGAGCAGTTCTTC
CASSLAGAYNEQFF
>TRBJ1-1|TRBD1|TRBV9|few
TGTGCCAGCAGCCCCCATCTTCAGGGGGCTTTTACTGAAGCTTTCTTT
CASSPHLQGAFTEAFF
>TRBJ2-1|TRBD2|TRBV6-5|-
TGTGCCAGCAGGGTTAGCGGGGAATGGGGTGAGCAGTTCTTC
CASRVSGEWGEQFF
>TRBJ2-3|-|TRBV10-3|-
TGTGCCATCAGGGCAGGACAGCCCCCAGATACGCAGTATTTT
CAIRAGQPPDTQYF
>TRBJ2-2|-|TRBV12-2|-
TGTGCAAGTCGCTCCCGGACAGGGTCCCCCGGGGAGCTGTTTTTT
CASRSRTGSPGELFF
>TRBJ2-5|-|TRBV7-3|-
TGTGCCAGCAGCTTGTTGGGTGGGCCCAAAGAGACCCAGTACTTC
CASSLLGGPKETQYF
>TRBJ2-4|-|TRBV28|-
TGTGCCAGCAGTTTCTCGGGGGGCATAAACATTCAGTACTTC
CASSFSGGINIQYF
>TRBJ1-2|TRBD1|TRBV7-9|-
TGTGCCAGCACCATTTATGGACAGGGGGAATTCTATGGCTACACCTTC
CASTIYGQGEFYGYTF
>TRBJ2-5|-|TRBV5-1|-
TGCGCCAGCAGTCAATTCCCACAAGAGACCCAGTACTTC
CASSQFPQETQYF
>TRBJ2-1|TRBD1|TRBV5-4|-
TGTGCCAGCAGCTTTCCCCGACAGGGGCTCTACAATGAGCAGTTCTTC
CASSFPRQGLYNEQFF
>TRBJ2-1|TRBD2|TRBV7-2|-
TGTGCCAGCAGCTCTAGCGGGGGTTACAATGAGCAGTTCTTC
CASSSSGGYNEQFF
>TRBJ1-2|-|TRBV5-1|-
TGCGCCAGCAGCTCGGGAAGGCGAGAGTCCTATGGCTACACCTTC
CASSSGRRESYGYTF
>TRBJ1-5|TRBD1|TRBV11-2|-
TGTGCCAGCAGCCCCGACAGGGACCTCAATCAGCCCCAGCATTTT
CASSPDRDLNQPQHF
>TRBJ1-1|TRBD1|TRBV5-6|-
TGTGCCAGCAGCTTCCTAGGGACAGGAGAGACCACTGAAGCTTTCTTT
CASSFLGTGETTEAFF
>TRBJ2-5|TRBD2|TRBV4-1|once
TGCGCCAGCAGCCAAGTGGGACTAGCGAGGGAGACCCAGTACTTC
CASSQVGLARETQYF
>TRBJ2-3|-|TRBV6-5|-
TGTGCCAGCAGTTCCCTGGGCAGGGCAGATACGCAGTATTTT
CASSSLGRADTQYF
>TRBJ2-5|-|TRBV7-2|-
TGTGCCAGCAGCTTAGCGCTTTATCGGGTTACGGGCCAAGAGACCCAGTACTTC
CASSLALYRVTGQETQYF
>TRBJ2-5|TRBD2|TRBV7-2|once
TGTGCCAGCAGCTTAGGCGGGGGAGACGAGACCCAGTACTTC
CASSLGGGDETQYF
>TRBJ1-6|TRBD1|TRBV18|few
TGTGCCAGCTCACCTCTGGGACAGATTAATTCACCCCTCCACTTT
CASSPLGQINSPLHF
>TRBJ2-7|TRBD1|TRBV7-9|-
TGTGCCAGCAGCCGAGGGACAGTCTACGAGCAGTACTTC
CASSRGTVYEQYF
>TRBJ2-1|TRBD2|TRBV6-4|once
TGTGCCAGCAGTCAAAGCGGGGAGAAGAATGAGCAGTTCTTC
CASSQSGEKNEQFF
>TRBJ1-1|TRBD1|TRBV19|-
TGTGCCAGTAGTGCCGACCTCCGGGACAGGGACCCTGAAGCTTTCTTT
CASSADLRDRDPEAFF
>TRBJ2-7|TRBD2|TRBV19|-
TGTGCCAGTAGTGAGGGACTAGCGGGCATATACGAGCAGTACTTC
CASSEGLAGIYEQYF
>TRBJ2-5|-|TRBV2|few
TGTGCCAGCAATATCCAGGGGAGGGGAGAGACCCAGTACTTC
CASNIQGRGETQYF
>TRBJ1-2|TRBD1|TRBV7-6|-
TGTGCCAGCAGCTCAGAACCAGGACAGGGGGGCTATGGCTACACCTTC
CASSSEPGQGGYGYTF
>TRBJ2-5|TRBD2|TRBV5-1|-
TGCGCCAGCAGCTTGCTAGCGGTCCAAGAGACCCAGTACTTC
CASSLLAVQETQYF
>TRBJ2-1|TRBD2|TRBV18|-
TGTGCCAGCTCACCGCCTAGCGGGGGGGCCAATGAGCAGTTCTTC
CASSPPSGGANEQFF